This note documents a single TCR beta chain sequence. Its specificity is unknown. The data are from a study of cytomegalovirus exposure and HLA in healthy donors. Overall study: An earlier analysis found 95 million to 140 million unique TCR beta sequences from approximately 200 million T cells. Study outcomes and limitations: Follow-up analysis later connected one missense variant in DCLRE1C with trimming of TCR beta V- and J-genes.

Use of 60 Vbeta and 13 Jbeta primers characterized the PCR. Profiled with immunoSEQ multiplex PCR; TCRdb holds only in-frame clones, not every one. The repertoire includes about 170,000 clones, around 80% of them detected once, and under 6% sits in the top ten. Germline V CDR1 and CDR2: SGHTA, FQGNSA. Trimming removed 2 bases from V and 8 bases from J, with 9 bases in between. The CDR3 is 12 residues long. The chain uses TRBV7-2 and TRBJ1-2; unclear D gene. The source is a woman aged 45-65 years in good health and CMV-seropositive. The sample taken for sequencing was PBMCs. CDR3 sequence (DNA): TGTGCCAGCAGCTTACGTCTAAGCGGCTACACCTTC. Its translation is CASSLRLSGYTF.